Listed below are T cell receptor beta chains from one sample, sequenced in a study of blood T cell repertoires in COVID-19. Profiling relied on immunoSEQ multiplex PCR, and the TCRdb table lists in-frame clones only, not all of them. The table includes 100,000 to 150,000 clones, 85% detected once. Sequencing used peripheral blood. Receptors were obtained from a man older than 75 with active or convalescent COVID-19. CDR3s include the opening cysteine and the closing phenylalanine or tryptophan. D genes are given only for firm matches. The size of a clone is reported for some rows only, either as once, few or many, or as a class for expanded clones.

CDR3nt: TGTGCCAGCAGCTTTCAGGGACAGGGATATACCGGGGAGCTGTTTTTT
CDR3aa: CASSFQGQGYTGELFF
j_gene: TRBJ2-2
d_gene: TRBD1
v_gene: TRBV7-3
abundance: .

CDR3nt: TGTGCCAGCAGCTTAGAGCGGGATCACACAGATACGCAGTATTTT
CDR3aa: CASSLERDHTDTQYF
j_gene: TRBJ2-3
d_gene: TRBD2
v_gene: TRBV7-6
abundance: .

CDR3nt: TGTGCCAGCAGCCAGACAGGGGGCAGTATCTATGGCTACACCTTC
CDR3aa: CASSQTGGSIYGYTF
j_gene: TRBJ1-2
d_gene: TRBD1
v_gene: TRBV7-3
abundance: .

CDR3nt: TGCAGCGTTTACAGGGGTACGAGGGCTTTCTTT
CDR3aa: CSVYRGTRAFF
j_gene: TRBJ1-1
d_gene: TRBD1
v_gene: TRBV29-1
abundance: .

CDR3nt: TGTGCCAGCAGCCTCGGGTTCGGTAGGAAGGGCAATCAGCCCCAGCATTTT
CDR3aa: CASSLGFGRKGNQPQHF
j_gene: TRBJ1-5
d_gene: .
v_gene: TRBV5-5
abundance: few

CDR3nt: TGCAGCGTTGGCCTAGCGGGGGTCTACGAGCAGTACTTC
CDR3aa: CSVGLAGVYEQYF
j_gene: TRBJ2-7
d_gene: TRBD2
v_gene: TRBV29-1
abundance: .

CDR3nt: TGTGCCATCAGTGGAGGGGGACAAAGCTCCTACGAGCAGTACTTC
CDR3aa: CAISGGGQSSYEQYF
j_gene: TRBJ2-7
d_gene: .
v_gene: TRBV10-3
abundance: .

CDR3nt: TGTGCCAGCAGCAAGACAGGGGATAACTATGGCTACACCTTC
CDR3aa: CASSKTGDNYGYTF
j_gene: TRBJ1-2
d_gene: TRBD1
v_gene: TRBV5-5
abundance: .

CDR3nt: TGTGCCAGCAGTGGGCGACAGGGTTGGGGGACCGGGGAGCTGTTTTTT
CDR3aa: CASSGRQGWGTGELFF
j_gene: TRBJ2-2
d_gene: TRBD1
v_gene: TRBV6-1
abundance: .

CDR3nt: TGTGCCAGCAGTTCCGGCAGGGGGCGCGGGTATACTGAAGCTTTCTTT
CDR3aa: CASSSGRGRGYTEAFF
j_gene: TRBJ1-1
d_gene: TRBD1
v_gene: TRBV28
abundance: .